The sequence of this T cell receptor (beta chain) was determined in a study of cytomegalovirus exposure and HLA in healthy donors. CDR3 length: 16 amino acids. The germline gives CDR1 LNHDA, CDR2 SQIVND (reference sequence). The V and J ends lost 8 bases and 1 base respectively, with 20 bases between them. On this clone: The target antigen is unknown.

Study-wide results and caveats: Using a false discovery rate of 0.05, a later analysis showed that some 16,000 TCR beta sequences were associated with HLA alleles. In a later analysis, productive TCRs from donors in an Asian-associated ancestry cluster reportedly carried fewer N-insertions than the cohort mean.

The PCR used 60 Vbeta and 13 Jbeta primers. The data were produced by immunoSEQ multiplex PCR, yet TCRdb's version contains in-frame clones alone and is incomplete. Among about 220,000 clones listed, approximately 83% were seen once. The sequence was obtained from a boy between 2 and 10 years old in good health and CMV-seronegative. The chain recombines TRBV19 with TRBJ1-2; D possibly corresponds to TRBD1 (6 bases). The source material was PBMCs. The CDR3 DNA reads as TGTGCCAGTTCACCCACACAGGGCCGGGGTAACTATGGCTACACCTTC. Protein sequence: CASSPTQGRGNYGYTF.